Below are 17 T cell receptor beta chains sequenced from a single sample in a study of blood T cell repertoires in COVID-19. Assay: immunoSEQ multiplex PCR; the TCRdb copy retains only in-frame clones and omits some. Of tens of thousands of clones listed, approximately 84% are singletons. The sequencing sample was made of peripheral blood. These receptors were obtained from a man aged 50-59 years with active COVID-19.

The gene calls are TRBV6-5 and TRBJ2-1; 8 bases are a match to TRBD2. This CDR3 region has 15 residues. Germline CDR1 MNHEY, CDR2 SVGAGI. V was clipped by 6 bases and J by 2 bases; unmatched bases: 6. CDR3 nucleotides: TGTGCCAGCAGGCAAGCGGGGGACCCCTACAATGAGCAGTTCTTC. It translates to CASRQAGDPYNEQFF.

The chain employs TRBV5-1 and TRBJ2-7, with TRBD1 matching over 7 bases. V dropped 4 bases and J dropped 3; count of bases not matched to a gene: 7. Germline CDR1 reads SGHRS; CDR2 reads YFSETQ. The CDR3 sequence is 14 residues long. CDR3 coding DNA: TGCGCCAGCAGCGGACAGGAGGTATACTACGAGCAGTACTTC. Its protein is CASSGQEVYYEQYF.

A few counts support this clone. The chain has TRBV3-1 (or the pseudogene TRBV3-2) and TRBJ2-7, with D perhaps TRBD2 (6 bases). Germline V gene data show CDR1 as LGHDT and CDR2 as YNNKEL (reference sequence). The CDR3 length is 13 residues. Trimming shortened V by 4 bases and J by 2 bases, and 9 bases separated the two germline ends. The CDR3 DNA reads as TGTGCCAGCAGCCGACTAGGAGCCTACGAGCAGTACTTC. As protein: CASSRLGAYEQYF.

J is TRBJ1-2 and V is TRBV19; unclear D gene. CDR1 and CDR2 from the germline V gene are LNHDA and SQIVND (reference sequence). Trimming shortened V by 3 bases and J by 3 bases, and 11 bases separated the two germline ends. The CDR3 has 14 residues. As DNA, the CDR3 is TGTGCCAGTAGTATTGGAGTAGAAGACTATGGCTACACCTTC. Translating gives CASSIGVEDYGYTF.

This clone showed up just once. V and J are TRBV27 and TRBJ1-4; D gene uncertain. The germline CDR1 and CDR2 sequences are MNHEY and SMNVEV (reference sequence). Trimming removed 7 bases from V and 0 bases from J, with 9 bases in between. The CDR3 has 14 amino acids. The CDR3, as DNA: TGTGCCAGCACAAGGACTTCAACTAATGAAAAACTGTTTTTT. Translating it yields CASTRTSTNEKLFF.

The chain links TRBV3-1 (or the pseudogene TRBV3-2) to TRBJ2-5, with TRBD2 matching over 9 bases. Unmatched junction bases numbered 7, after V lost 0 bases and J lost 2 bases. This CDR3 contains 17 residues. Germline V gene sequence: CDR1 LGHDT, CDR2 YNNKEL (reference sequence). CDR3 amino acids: CASSQDLVSGGQETQYF. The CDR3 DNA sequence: TGTGCCAGCAGCCAAGATCTGGTTAGCGGGGGTCAAGAGACCCAGTACTTC.

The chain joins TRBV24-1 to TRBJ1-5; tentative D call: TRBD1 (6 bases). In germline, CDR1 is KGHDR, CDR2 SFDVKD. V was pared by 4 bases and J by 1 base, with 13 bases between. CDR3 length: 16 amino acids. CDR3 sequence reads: CATSDLQGKSNQPQHF. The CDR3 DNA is TGTGCCACCAGTGACCTGCAGGGGAAGAGCAATCAGCCCCAGCATTTT.

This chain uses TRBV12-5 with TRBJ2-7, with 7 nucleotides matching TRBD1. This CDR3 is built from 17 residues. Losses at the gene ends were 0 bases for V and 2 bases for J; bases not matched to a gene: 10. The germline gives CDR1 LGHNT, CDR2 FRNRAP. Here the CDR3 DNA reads TGTGCTAGTGGTTTGGTCCTACTGGCAGGGGGTACCTACGAGCAGTACTTC. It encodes CASGLVLLAGGTYEQYF.

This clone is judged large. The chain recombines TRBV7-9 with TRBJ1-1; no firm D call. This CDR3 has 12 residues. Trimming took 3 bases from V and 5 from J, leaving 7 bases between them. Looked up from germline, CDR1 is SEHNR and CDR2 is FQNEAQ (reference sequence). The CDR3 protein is CASSFPVTEAFF. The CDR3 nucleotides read TGTGCCAGCAGCTTTCCAGTTACTGAAGCTTTCTTT.

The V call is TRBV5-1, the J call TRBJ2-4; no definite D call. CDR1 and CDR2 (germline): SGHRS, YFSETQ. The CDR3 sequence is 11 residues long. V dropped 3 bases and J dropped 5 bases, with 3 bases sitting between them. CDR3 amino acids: CASSSENIQYF. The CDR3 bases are TGCGCCAGCAGCTCCGAAAACATTCAGTACTTC.

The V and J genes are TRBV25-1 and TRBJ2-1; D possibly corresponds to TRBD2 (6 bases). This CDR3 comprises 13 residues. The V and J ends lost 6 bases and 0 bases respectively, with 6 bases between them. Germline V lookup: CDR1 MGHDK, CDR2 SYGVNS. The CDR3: CASRTSSYNEQFF. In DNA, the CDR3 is TGTGCCAGCAGGACTAGCTCCTACAATGAGCAGTTCTTC.

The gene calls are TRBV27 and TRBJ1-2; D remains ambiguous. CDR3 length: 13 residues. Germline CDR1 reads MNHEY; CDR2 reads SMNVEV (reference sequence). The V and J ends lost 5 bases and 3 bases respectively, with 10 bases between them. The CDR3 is CASSPWRDYGYTF. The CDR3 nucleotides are TGTGCCAGCAGTCCATGGCGGGACTATGGCTACACCTTC.

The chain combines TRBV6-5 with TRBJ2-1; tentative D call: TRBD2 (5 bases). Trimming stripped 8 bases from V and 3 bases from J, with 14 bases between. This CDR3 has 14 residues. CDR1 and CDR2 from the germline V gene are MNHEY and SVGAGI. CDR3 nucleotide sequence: TGTGCCAGCGGAGGTGATTCTTACTACAATGAGCAGTTCTTC. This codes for CASGGDSYYNEQFF.

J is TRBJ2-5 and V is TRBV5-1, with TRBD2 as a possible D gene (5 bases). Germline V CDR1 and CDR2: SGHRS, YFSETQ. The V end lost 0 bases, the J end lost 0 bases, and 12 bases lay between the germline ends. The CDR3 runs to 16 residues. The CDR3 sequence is CASSLGASMYQETQYF. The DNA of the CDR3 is TGCGCCAGCAGCTTGGGGGCTAGCATGTACCAAGAGACCCAGTACTTC.

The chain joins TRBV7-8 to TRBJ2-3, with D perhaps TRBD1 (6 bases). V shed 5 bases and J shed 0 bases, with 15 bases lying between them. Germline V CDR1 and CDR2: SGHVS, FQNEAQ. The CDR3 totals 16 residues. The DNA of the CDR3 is TGTGCCAGCAGCCTTTTTACAGGGTTGAGCACAGATACGCAGTATTTT. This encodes CASSLFTGLSTDTQYF.

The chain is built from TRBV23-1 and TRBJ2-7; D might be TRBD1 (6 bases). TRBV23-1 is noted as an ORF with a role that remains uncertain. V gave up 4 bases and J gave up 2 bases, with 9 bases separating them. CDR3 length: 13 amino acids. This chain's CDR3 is CASSRQVAYEQYF. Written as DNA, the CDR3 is TGCGCCAGCAGTCGACAGGTGGCCTACGAGCAGTACTTC.

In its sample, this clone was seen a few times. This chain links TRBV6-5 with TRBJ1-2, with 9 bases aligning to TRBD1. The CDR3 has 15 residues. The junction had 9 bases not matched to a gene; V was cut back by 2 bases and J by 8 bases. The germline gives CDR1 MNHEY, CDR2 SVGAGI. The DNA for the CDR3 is TGTGCCAGCAGTTACGGAACCGGGACAGGGAGCGGCTACACCTTC. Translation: CASSYGTGTGSGYTF.